These T cell receptor beta chains were read from a single sample in a study of T cell responses to AZD1222 COVID-19 vaccine. Profiled with immunoSEQ multiplex PCR; TCRdb holds only in-frame clones, not every one. The table records 130,000 or so clones, roughly nine tenths of them present only once. This sample comprised peripheral blood, obtained on day 0 of AZD1222 vaccination. These receptors originate from an adult in good health. Each CDR3 is given with its conserved first and last residue. The D gene is left open where the match is weak. Expanded clones are given a class, and other clones once, few, many or no size at all.

D	length	V	J	size	CDR3	DNA
NA	16	TRBV19	TRBJ1-1	NA	CASSSSGYRARTEAFF	TGTGCCAGTAGTAGTTCCGGCTACAGGGCAAGAACTGAAGCTTTCTTT
TRBD2	16	TRBV7-8	TRBJ2-2	NA	CASSQSGGANTGELFF	TGTGCCAGCAGCCAGAGCGGGGGAGCGAACACCGGGGAGCTGTTTTTT
TRBD1	16	TRBV18	TRBJ1-2	NA	CASSPMTGEANYGYTF	TGTGCCAGCTCGCCCATGACAGGGGAAGCGAACTATGGCTACACCTTC
TRBD2	17	TRBV6-2/TRBV6-3	TRBJ2-2	NA	CASSSITSGRRTGELFF	TGTGCCAGCAGCTCCATAACTAGCGGGAGACGGACCGGGGAGCTGTTTTTT
NA	13	TRBV2	TRBJ1-2	NA	CASSVKGVYGYTF	TGTGCCAGCAGTGTTAAGGGAGTCTATGGCTACACCTTC
NA	14	TRBV7-2	TRBJ2-5	NA	CASSLGGAGETQYF	TGTGCCAGCAGCTTAGGAGGGGCGGGAGAGACCCAGTACTTC
NA	13	TRBV29-1	TRBJ2-5	once	CSENGAAQETQYF	TGCAGCGAGAACGGGGCGGCCCAAGAGACCCAGTACTTC
NA	14	TRBV4-2	TRBJ1-5	NA	CASSQDGSGQPQHF	TGTGCCAGCAGCCAAGACGGGTCCGGACAGCCCCAGCATTTT
NA	15	TRBV4-3	TRBJ2-7	NA	CASSQDRTWGYEQYF	TGCGCCAGCAGCCAAGACCGGACATGGGGTTACGAGCAGTACTTC
NA	15	TRBV19	TRBJ1-6	NA	CASTTGNNALSPLHF	TGTGCCAGTACAACAGGGAATAACGCCTTGTCACCCCTCCACTTT
NA	10	TRBV20-1	TRBJ2-5	NA	CSASGETQYF	TGCAGTGCCTCTGGGGAGACCCAGTACTTC
TRBD2	14	TRBV29-1	TRBJ2-1	NA	CSVLAGGLYNEQFF	TGCAGCGTCTTAGCGGGAGGGCTATACAATGAGCAGTTCTTC
TRBD2	15	TRBV6-5	TRBJ2-3	NA	CASSYVSGSPDTQYF	TGTGCCAGCAGTTACGTTAGCGGGAGCCCAGATACGCAGTATTTT
NA	13	TRBV7-3	TRBJ2-2	once	CASSSFGSGELFF	TGTGCCAGCAGCTCTTTCGGTTCCGGGGAGCTGTTTTTT
NA	16	TRBV4-1	TRBJ2-1	NA	CASSQDDRPLYNEQFF	TGCGCCAGCAGCCAAGACGACAGGCCGCTCTACAATGAGCAGTTCTTC
NA	12	TRBV11-2	TRBJ2-2	NA	CASRLNTGELFF	TGTGCCAGCAGGTTAAATACCGGGGAGCTGTTTTTT
TRBD1	15	TRBV19	TRBJ1-5	NA	CASSSGTGNNQPQHF	TGTGCCAGTAGTTCCGGGACAGGGAACAATCAGCCCCAGCATTTT
NA	12	TRBV13	TRBJ1-1	NA	CASSSGDTEAFF	TGTGCCAGCAGCTCAGGAGACACTGAAGCTTTCTTT
NA	14	TRBV27	TRBJ1-2	NA	CASSLSGRGYGYTF	TGTGCCAGCAGTTTATCAGGCAGGGGCTATGGCTACACCTTC
NA	15	TRBV6-4	TRBJ2-1	NA	CASSDQGLDGNEQFF	TGTGCCAGCAGTGACCAAGGGTTAGACGGCAATGAGCAGTTCTTC
NA	12	TRBV4-1	TRBJ1-1	NA	CASSQEWGEAFF	TGCGCCAGCAGCCAAGAGTGGGGGGAAGCTTTCTTT
TRBD1	15	TRBV2	TRBJ2-3	NA	CASSEDRGRTDTQYF	TGTGCCAGCAGTGAAGACAGGGGCCGCACAGATACGCAGTATTTT
NA	16	TRBV4-2	TRBJ2-1	NA	CASSQDQGGSYNEQFF	TGTGCCAGCAGCCAAGATCAGGGTGGCTCCTACAATGAGCAGTTCTTC
TRBD1	15	TRBV5-1	TRBJ2-3	few	CASSATGTGTDTQYF	TGCGCCAGCAGCGCGACAGGGACCGGCACAGATACGCAGTATTTT
NA	14	TRBV27	TRBJ1-1	NA	CASSLTGANTEAFF	TGTGCCAGCAGTTTAACAGGAGCGAACACTGAAGCTTTCTTT
NA	15	TRBV27	TRBJ1-2	NA	CASSLSPKGGGGYTF	TGTGCCAGCAGTTTATCCCCTAAGGGGGGAGGTGGCTACACCTTC
NA	16	TRBV7-9	TRBJ2-1	NA	CASSLALYRDQREQFF	TGTGCCAGCAGCTTAGCGCTTTACCGAGACCAACGGGAGCAGTTCTTC
NA	14	TRBV2	TRBJ2-2	once	CASSGNTGSRELFF	TGTGCCAGCAGTGGGAATACAGGAAGCCGGGAGCTGTTTTTT
TRBD1	16	TRBV7-9	TRBJ2-2	NA	CASSLAGTANTGELFF	TGTGCCAGCAGCTTAGCAGGGACAGCTAACACCGGGGAGCTGTTTTTT
NA	16	TRBV15	TRBJ1-1	NA	CATSRGQDRRNTEAFF	TGTGCCACCAGCAGAGGCCAAGACCGACGGAACACTGAAGCTTTCTTT
TRBD1	15	TRBV6-5	TRBJ1-1	NA	CASRPGQGSNTEAFF	TGTGCCAGCAGGCCGGGACAGGGGTCGAACACTGAAGCTTTCTTT
NA	15	TRBV19	TRBJ1-6	NA	CASSIGPGMDSPLHF	TGTGCCAGTAGTATAGGACCAGGGATGGATTCACCCCTCCACTTT
NA	14	TRBV7-3	TRBJ1-1	NA	CASSPIGGGTEAFF	TGTGCCAGCAGCCCTATCGGGGGTGGCACTGAAGCTTTCTTT
NA	17	TRBV11-2	TRBJ1-2	once	CASSFDWRGRATYGYTF	TGTGCCAGCAGCTTTGATTGGAGGGGAAGGGCGACTTATGGCTACACCTTC
TRBD1	15	TRBV5-1	TRBJ1-5	NA	CASRPTGARNQPQHF	TGCGCCAGCAGGCCGACAGGGGCAAGGAATCAGCCCCAGCATTTT
NA	14	TRBV4-3	TRBJ1-2	once	CASSQEPGNYGYTF	TGCGCCAGCAGCCAAGAACCAGGGAACTATGGCTACACCTTC